This is a list of T cell receptor beta chains from one sample in a study of blood T cell repertoires in COVID-19. The assay was immunoSEQ multiplex PCR, and TCRdb's table has in-frame clones only and misses some. This repertoire shows 150,000 or so clones, approximately 92% found once; its top ten account for 10% to 15%. Sequencing was carried out using peripheral blood. These receptors originate from a man between 18 and 35 years old with COVID-19, enrolled during active disease. Both conserved end residues are part of each CDR3. The order of the fields is J gene, clone size, D gene, V gene, CDR3 length, CDR3 DNA, CDR3 protein. A D gene is named only where the DNA matches it firmly. Clone size, where shown, is once, few, many, or a class for clones that have expanded.

>TRBJ2-7|once|TRBD2|TRBV6-5|15
TGTGCCAGCAGCGTCAGACTAGCGGGAGGGTCCGAGCAGTACTTC
CASSVRLAGGSEQYF
>TRBJ1-2|-|TRBD1|TRBV3-1/TRBV3-2|16
TGTGCCAGCAGCCAAGCTAGTGGACAGGGAGGCTATGGCTACACCTTC
CASSQASGQGGYGYTF
>TRBJ2-7|-|TRBD1|TRBV7-7|17
TGTGCTAGCAGCTCGGGACAACAGGGGGCTGGAGAGGACGAGCAGTACTTC
CASSSGQQGAGEDEQYF
>TRBJ2-5|-|TRBD2|TRBV6-2/TRBV6-3|15
TGTGCCAGCAGTTTCAGGACTAGCCAGCAAGAGACCCAGTACTTC
CASSFRTSQQETQYF
>TRBJ2-5|-|-|TRBV14|15
TGTGCCAGCAGCCGCCTGGGGGGTACCCAAGAGACCCAGTACTTC
CASSRLGGTQETQYF
>TRBJ1-4|-|-|TRBV6-6|16
TGTGCCAGCAGTAGGGACGGGAGGGACTCCAATGAAAAACTGTTTTTT
CASSRDGRDSNEKLFF
>TRBJ1-4|-|TRBD1|TRBV28|13
TGTGCCAGCCAGGCAGGGGGGTTGGGAAAACTGCTTTTT
CASQAGGLGKLLF
>TRBJ2-1|-|-|TRBV19|13
TGTGCCAGTAGTATGGACGGGGACAATGAGCAGTTCTTC
CASSMDGDNEQFF
>TRBJ2-1|-|-|TRBV6-5|14
TGTGCCAGCAGGTACCAGGGGGGTGCGGTTGAGCAGTTCTTC
CASRYQGGAVEQFF
>TRBJ2-5|once|TRBD2|TRBV12-3/TRBV12-4|13
TGTGCCAGCAGTTTTGGGGGAGGGGAGACCCAGTACTTC
CASSFGGGETQYF
>TRBJ2-1|few|TRBD2|TRBV27|17
TGTGCCAGCAGTCGACCGCCGGGACTAGCGGGGACCAATGAGCAGTTCTTC
CASSRPPGLAGTNEQFF
>TRBJ2-5|once|-|TRBV29-1|12
TGCAGCGTCAATCTAGGGGTAGAGACCCAGTACTTC
CSVNLGVETQYF
>TRBJ1-5|-|-|TRBV30|13
TGTGCCTGGAGTGTACTCGGCGGGCAGCCCCAGCATTTT
CAWSVLGGQPQHF
>TRBJ1-5|-|-|TRBV27|12
TGTGCCAGCAGGAGGGAGGGACAGCCCCAGCATTTT
CASRREGQPQHF
>TRBJ2-7|-|-|TRBV15|13
TGTGCCACCAGCAGAACAGGAATCTACGAGCAGTACTTC
CATSRTGIYEQYF
>TRBJ1-2|-|-|TRBV10-3|12
TGTGCCAGCCTACAGGCTAACTATGGCTACACCTTC
CASLQANYGYTF
>TRBJ1-2|-|-|TRBV6-5|14
TGTGCCAGCAGTACCTCGACAGGAGGCTATGGCTACACCTTC
CASSTSTGGYGYTF
>TRBJ2-7|-|TRBD1|TRBV28|16
TGTGCCAGCAGTTCATACGACAGGGGGGCTCCCTACGAGCAGTACTTC
CASSSYDRGAPYEQYF
>TRBJ2-7|-|-|TRBV12-5|15
TGTGCTAGTGGTTTGGTAAGTAGGGGTACCTACGAGCAGTACTTC
CASGLVSRGTYEQYF
>TRBJ2-3|-|TRBD2|TRBV7-9|17
TGTGCCAGCAGCATGATCCCTAGCGGGAGGGCTGCAGATACGCAGTATTTT
CASSMIPSGRAADTQYF
>TRBJ1-5|-|-|TRBV5-1|15
TGCGCCAGCAGGACTTCCCCGGGTAGTAATCAGCCCCAGCATTTT
CASRTSPGSNQPQHF
>TRBJ2-5|-|TRBD2|TRBV25-1|15
TGTGCCAGCAGTGAACGACTAGCGGGGGAAGAGACCCAGTACTTC
CASSERLAGEETQYF
>TRBJ2-3|-|-|TRBV30|12
TGTGCCTGGAGTGAGCAGGCAGATACGCAGTATTTT
CAWSEQADTQYF
>TRBJ2-1|-|-|TRBV28|17
TGTGCCAGCAGCCTAGCATGGAGAACAGGGCATTTCGATGAGCAGTTCTTC
CASSLAWRTGHFDEQFF
>TRBJ1-1|-|TRBD1|TRBV5-1|14
TGCGCCAGCAGCATACAGGGGGCGCGCACTGAAGCTTTCTTT
CASSIQGARTEAFF
>TRBJ2-7|-|-|TRBV4-1|16
TGCGCCAGCAGCCCGTGGGGGGACCAAGGAGGATACGAGCAGTACTTC
CASSPWGDQGGYEQYF
>TRBJ2-3|-|TRBD1|TRBV7-9|13
TGTGCCAGCAGCTACCGGGACAGAGATACGCAGTATTTT
CASSYRDRDTQYF
>TRBJ2-5|-|-|TRBV27|15
TGTGCCAGCAGCCCCACCGGGTCCTGGGAAGAGACCCAGTACTTC
CASSPTGSWEETQYF
>TRBJ2-5|-|TRBD2|TRBV19|15
TGTGCCAGTAGTATAGAGGGACTAGCTGGGGAGACCCAGTACTTC
CASSIEGLAGETQYF
>TRBJ2-1|-|TRBD2|TRBV6-2/TRBV6-3|15
TGTGCCAGCAGTCACGGGACTAGCGGGAGGACTGAGCAGTTCTTC
CASSHGTSGRTEQFF
>TRBJ2-1|once|-|TRBV18|13
TGTGCCAGCTCACCTCCTAGCCCGGATGAGCAGTTCTTC
CASSPPSPDEQFF
>TRBJ1-2|few|-|TRBV5-1|12
TGCGCCAGCAGCTTCGGAGGGCATGGCTACACCTTC
CASSFGGHGYTF
>TRBJ1-3|once|-|TRBV12-3/TRBV12-4|11
TGTGCCAGCAGTCGCCAGAACACCATATATTTT
CASSRQNTIYF
>TRBJ2-2|-|-|TRBV5-1|12
TGCGCCAGCAGCTTGGCAGGCGGGGAGCTGTTTTTT
CASSLAGGELFF
>TRBJ2-2|-|TRBD1|TRBV4-3|15
TGCGCCAGCAGCCATGGGACAGGTGGCACCGGGGAGCTGTTTTTT
CASSHGTGGTGELFF
>TRBJ2-4|-|-|TRBV28|15
TGTGCCAGCAGTACGACTCCACTAGCCAAAAACATTCAGTACTTC
CASSTTPLAKNIQYF
>TRBJ2-5|-|-|TRBV28|13
TGTGCCAGCACCCTCCCGGGGGTCGAGTCCCAGTACTTC
CASTLPGVESQYF
>TRBJ1-1|-|TRBD1|TRBV5-1|13
TGCGCCAGCAGCTGGACAGGGGACACTGAAGCTTTCTTT
CASSWTGDTEAFF
>TRBJ2-7|-|-|TRBV6-1|15
TGTGCCAGCAGTGAAGCAGGGGGTCTGGCCTACGAGCAGTACTTC
CASSEAGGLAYEQYF
>TRBJ2-1|-|TRBD2|TRBV29-1|16
TGCAGCGTCGGTGGGATAGCGGGAGGCTTCTACAATGAGCAGTTCTTC
CSVGGIAGGFYNEQFF
>TRBJ2-2|-|TRBD1|TRBV4-3|16
TGCGCCAGCAGCCAACCGAGGGGGCGCGTCACCGGGGAGCTGTTTTTT
CASSQPRGRVTGELFF
>TRBJ2-5|-|TRBD2|TRBV9|16
TGTGCCAGCAGCGGAAGAAGACTAGCGGGAATAGAGACCCAGTACTTC
CASSGRRLAGIETQYF
>TRBJ2-7|-|TRBD1|TRBV3-1/TRBV3-2|15
TGTGCCAGCAGCCCTGGCCGGACAGGGGTTGGCGAGCAGTACTTC
CASSPGRTGVGEQYF
>TRBJ2-7|few|TRBD2|TRBV28|19
TGTGCCAGCAGTTTAGGAAACCTTTTCGGGACTAGCGGGAGTTACGAGCAGTACTTC
CASSLGNLFGTSGSYEQYF
>TRBJ1-3|-|TRBD1|TRBV18|15
TGTGCCAGCTCACCAAAGGGGGCGCCTGGAAACACCATATATTTT
CASSPKGAPGNTIYF
>TRBJ2-1|-|-|TRBV19|15
TGTGCCAGTAGTATTCGGCGGGGTTCCTACAATGAGCAGTTCTTC
CASSIRRGSYNEQFF
>TRBJ2-2|few|-|TRBV5-4|16
TGTGCCAGCAGCTTCGTCGGAGCAGGGGCCCACGGGGAGCTGTTTTTT
CASSFVGAGAHGELFF
>TRBJ1-2|-|-|TRBV30|11
TGTGCCTGGAGCCGGGACTCTTCTCACACCTTC
CAWSRDSSHTF